What follows is one T cell receptor beta chain and its context. This clonotype has more than one count but fewer than ten. Its antigen target is currently unknown. Base qualities are not at hand, and no much larger clone is one base apart. The library was built by means of PCR. At the Johns Hopkins FTIC core, DNA from the cultured CD4+ T cells underwent TCR sequencing with the Oncomine TCR Beta short-read assay. The QIAamp micro DNA kit was used to extract genomic DNA from the cultured CD4+ T cells. Oncomine TCR Beta libraries from cultured CD4+ T cells were pooled using unique dual indexes and sequenced on an Illumina iSeq 100. Per the source publication's procedure: Non-productive sequences were removed, and CDR3s that did not start with C, did not end with F or W, or were shorter than 7 amino acids were discarded. The MANAFEST web application was used to identify antigen-specific clonotypes by comparing peptide-stimulated wells against reference wells and other culture wells. An FDR below 0.05, an odds ratio above 5, and a productive frequency above 0.1% in at least two of three replicate wells were required for clones to be considered positive. Clonotypes that were significantly expanded in both SARS-CoV-2 spike wells and at least one common cold coronavirus spike condition were defined as cross-reactive. Levenshtein distances (stringdist) and unrooted phylogenetic trees (ape) in R version 3.6.1 were used to assess CDR3 homology. Starting from the raw public reads, TCRdb applied fastp trimming at Q25, assembled clones with MiXCR and retained in-frame beta chains. Entries that share a CDR3 protein sequence are merged under the most common genes and DNA. The V and J calls come from TCRdb's annotation, not from the publication. The sample table shows 20,000 to 25,000 distinct CDR3 sequences, and around 43% are seen once. Of the sample, under 20% is held by the ten largest clones.

This specimen comes from a study of vaccination and CD4 T cells after COVID-19 (dated by TCRdb to between 2021 and 2022). Broadly, across the study: In the convalescent cohort there were six males and four females, among whom were two Hispanic individuals, seven Caucasians, two Asians and one multiracial person. Participants received two doses of either the Pfizer-BioNTech BNT162b2 vaccine (n=8) or the Moderna mRNA-1273 vaccine (n=2). Post-COVID blood samples were collected from convalescent patients a median of around 100 days after diagnosis, with a range of roughly 30 to 170 days. Post-vaccine blood samples were taken a median of about 70 days after the second vaccine dose, with a range of 14 to 241 days. Culture stimuli were overlapping spike peptide pools from SARS-CoV-2 and from the common cold coronaviruses HCoV-NL63, HCoV-OC43 and HCoV-229E. As controls, cultures received a CEFX viral epitope pool (the positive control), an HIV-1 Nef peptide pool (the negative control), or no peptide at all. In approximately ten COVID-19 convalescent patients and a handful of infection-naive healthy vaccine recipients, the spike-specific CD4+ TCR repertoire before mRNA vaccination was compared with the repertoire after mRNA vaccination. What the work shows at the level of the full study, not this receptor alone: Among the post-vaccine SARS-CoV-2-reactive clones in convalescent patients, a median around 90% showed up only after vaccination, which suggests vaccine-specific priming. Of the vaccine-specific clones in convalescent patients, 304 of 307, or nearly all, reacted only to SARS-CoV-2 spike and did not cross-react with common cold coronaviruses. The number of convalescent patients in the study was relatively small, and the study did not examine early timepoints following natural infection. The median count of SARS-CoV-2-reactive clonotypes went up from under 25 after infection to about 40 after vaccination, although the change was not significant.

The CDR3 runs 15 residues from the cysteine to the phenylalanine. The sequence is cut down to CDR3 DNA, 45 bases in frame from base 1. From the germline V gene, CDR1 is SGHTA and CDR2 is FQGTGA. After removal of 5 bases from V and 1 base from J, the junction retains 6 bases not matched to a gene. Explained via the paper, the treatment or condition label denotes: roughly 11-day PBMC culture with coronavirus spike peptide pools or control peptides (ViraFEST assay). To expand antigen-specific T cells with peptide pools and then pick out the expanded clonotypes through TCR sequencing, the study relied on the ViraFEST assay. The absence of prior SARS-CoV-2 infection in healthy vaccine recipients was confirmed by negative nucleocapsid antibody tests before and after vaccination. Each well held approximately 2 million PBMCs cultured in IMDM containing around 5.1% human AB serum and around 10 IU/ml IL-2, with about 9.1 ug/ml peptide pools added. Half of the culture medium was replaced with fresh IL-2-containing medium on days 3 and 7. After 10 days of culture, CD4+ T cells were isolated by negative selection using the EasySep CD4+ T cell isolation kit. Ficoll-Paque Plus gradient centrifugation was used to isolate PBMCs from whole blood, and the isolated PBMCs were then either used fresh or cryopreserved at -140C. Each culture condition was generally run in triplicate wells.

This clonotype was sampled from a human donor who received a COVID-19 vaccine. The receptor chain draws on TRBV7-3 and TRBJ2-3; TRBD1 lines up with 7 middle nucleotides. This sample comprised CD4+ T cells from blood, cultured in vitro, obtained before SARS-CoV-2 vaccination. The DNA reads as follows: TGTGCCAGCAGCGCGACAGGGTCGGGCACAGATACGCAGTATTTT. Its translation reads: CASSATGSGTDTQYF. With the portions outside the CDR3 filled from the reference TRBV7-3 and TRBJ2-3 genes, the complete variable region becomes GAGVSQTPSNKVTEKGKYVELRCDPISGHTALYWYRQSLGQGPEFLIYFQGTGAADDSGLPNDRFFAVRPEGSVSTLKIQRTERGDSAVYLCASSATGSGTDTQYFGPGTRLTVL.